Each of the 32 T cell receptor beta chains below was sequenced from the same sample in a study of vaccination effects on CD4 cells after COVID-19. Their antigens remain unidentified. Here immunoSEQ multiplex PCR was the method, and the copy in TCRdb shows in-frame clones only, minus some. Of about 53,000 clones in the sample, roughly 80% are singletons; the top ten hold around 2.9%. The culture ran for approximately 10 days, and then CD4+ T cells were isolated. Sequenced material: CD4+ T cells from PBMCs cultured without peptide, taken before COVID-19 vaccination. Source of these receptors: a human donor who received a COVID-19 vaccine.

For the CDR3, the DNA is TGTGCCAGTTTACCGGGACAGGGAATAGATGGCTACACCTTC. Amino acids: CASLPGQGIDGYTF. The chain recombines TRBV19 with TRBJ1-2, with TRBD1 identical over 9 bases. The germline gives CDR1 LNHDA, CDR2 SQIVND (reference sequence). The CDR3 consists of 14 residues. V was clipped by 8 bases and J by 6 bases; unmatched bases: 10.

This chain links TRBV5-5 with TRBJ2-3; possible D gene TRBD2, 7 bases. V lost 1 base and J 6 bases, leaving 15 bases between the germline ends. CDR1 and CDR2 from the germline V gene are SGHKS and YYEKEE (reference sequence). The CDR3 extends over 15 amino acids. As DNA, the CDR3 is TGTGCCAGCAGCTTGCAGAGGGGGGGAGTCGATACGCAGTATTTT. Translation gives CASSLQRGGVDTQYF.

The chain recombines TRBV5-1 with TRBJ2-3; tentatively, D is TRBD1 (6 bases). The V end was cut by 4 bases, the J end by 11 bases, with 23 bases between. The CDR3 spans 15 residues. In germline, CDR1 is SGHRS, CDR2 YFSETQ. CDR3 DNA sequence: TGCGCCAGCAGCGTAGACAGGAATTCAGGATTAATGCAGTATTTT. Its translation is CASSVDRNSGLMQYF.

The chain links TRBV7-9 to TRBJ1-1; 7 bases agree with TRBD1. The CDR3 extends over 13 amino acids. CDR1 and CDR2 (germline): SEHNR, FQNEAQ (reference sequence). V shed 4 bases and J 6 bases; nucleotides not matched to a gene: 5. The CDR3 nucleotides read TGTGCCAGCAGCTCAACAGGGGTGGCTGAAGCTTTCTTT. This sequence encodes CASSSTGVAEAFF. The whole variable domain, filled in from reference TRBV7-9 and TRBJ1-1, reads DTGVSQNPRHKITKRGQNVTFRCDPISEHNRLYWYRQTLGQGPEFLTYFQNEAQLEKSRLLSDRFSAERPKGSFSTLEIQRTEQGDSAMYLCASSSTGVAEAFFGQGTRLTVV.

V gene TRBV4-1 combines with J gene TRBJ2-3; possibly TRBD1 for D (6 bases). The V gene's germline CDR1 is MGHRA and CDR2 YSYEKL. Trimming removed 4 bases from V and 0 bases from J, with 14 bases in between. The CDR3 totals 16 residues. CDR3 sequence (DNA): TGCGCCAGCAGCCGCCTACAGGGAACTAGCACAGATACGCAGTATTTT. It specifies CASSRLQGTSTDTQYF.

The chain links TRBV3-1 (or the pseudogene TRBV3-2) to TRBJ2-5; no firm D call. The CDR3 contains 13 residues. The germline CDR1 and CDR2 sequences are LGHDT and YNNKEL (reference sequence). The V and J ends lost 0 bases and 4 bases respectively, with 6 bases between them. CDR3 DNA: TGTGCCAGCAGCCAAGATCCGGGAGAGACCCAGTACTTC. Translated: CASSQDPGETQYF.

The chain recombines TRBV5-1 with TRBJ1-2; D not resolved. Germline assignment: CDR1 SGHRS and CDR2 YFSETQ. With 0 bases removed from V and 0 bases from J, the gap between germline ends came to 9 bases. This CDR3 contains 15 residues. The CDR3 protein is CASSLAGRANYGYTF. CDR3 in DNA: TGCGCCAGCAGCTTGGCTGGTCGGGCTAACTATGGCTACACCTTC. Combining the CDR3 with reference TRBV5-1 and TRBJ1-2 gives the whole variable domain KAGVTQTPRYLIKTRGQQVTLSCSPISGHRSVSWYQQTPGQGLQFLFEYFSETQRNKGNFPGRFSGRQFSNSRSEMNVSTLELGDSALYLCASSLAGRANYGYTFGSGTRLTVV.

The genes are TRBV12-3 or TRBV12-4 and TRBJ1-2; no clear D. V lost 6 bases, J lost 2 bases, and 7 bases lay in between. This CDR3 comprises 12 residues. CDR3 amino acids: CASSRGNYGYTF. CDR3 nucleotides: TGTGCCAGCAGCCGGGGAAACTATGGCTACACCTTC.

This chain joins TRBV5-1 and TRBJ2-2, with TRBD1 as a possible D gene (6 bases). The V and J ends lost 4 bases and 5 bases respectively, with 12 bases between them. The CDR3 extends over 14 amino acids. The germline CDR1 and CDR2 sequences are SGHRS and YFSETQ. The CDR3 here is CASSPTGLTGELFF. The CDR3 coding sequence is TGCGCCAGCAGCCCTACAGGGTTAACCGGGGAGCTGTTTTTT. The full variable domain, in which reference TRBV5-1 and TRBJ2-2 provide the parts outside the CDR3, is KAGVTQTPRYLIKTRGQQVTLSCSPISGHRSVSWYQQTPGQGLQFLFEYFSETQRNKGNFPGRFSGRQFSNSRSEMNVSTLELGDSALYLCASSPTGLTGELFFGEGSRLTVL.

This sequence joins TRBV2 and TRBJ2-7; D remains ambiguous. There are 14 residues in the CDR3. The V gene lost 4 bases and the J gene lost 9 bases, with 19 bases spanning the gap. Germline V gives CDR1 SNHLY, CDR2 FYNNEI. CDR3 sequence: CASSGQASPTRQYV. The CDR3 bases are TGTGCCAGCAGTGGTCAGGCCTCCCCTACGAGGCAGTACGTC.

The chain couples TRBV19 to TRBJ2-1; D is possibly TRBD2 (7 bases). CDR1 LNHDA and CDR2 SQIVND come from the germline V gene (reference sequence). This CDR3 region has 14 residues. V was trimmed by 3 bases and J by 6 bases, leaving 12 bases between them. CDR3 sequence reads: CASSMGGAVNEQFF. The CDR3 bases are TGTGCCAGTAGTATGGGGGGGGCGGTCAATGAGCAGTTCTTC.

This sequence joins TRBV5-4 and TRBJ2-3; 9 bases line up with TRBD2. The CDR3 totals 17 residues. The V segment lost 4 bases and the J segment 3 bases; nucleotides outside the gene matches: 12. The V gene's germline CDR1 is SGHNT and CDR2 YYREEE (reference sequence). DNA of the CDR3: TGTGCCAGCAGCGTACCCCTAGCGGGGTTGGGGACAGATACGCAGTATTTT. Translated: CASSVPLAGLGTDTQYF.

The chain carries TRBV6-6 and TRBJ2-7; the D gene is possibly TRBD2 (5 bases). Trimming stripped 4 bases from V and 0 bases from J, with 7 bases between. Germline V lookup: CDR1 MNHNY, CDR2 SVGAGI (reference sequence). The CDR3 sequence is 13 residues long. Here the CDR3 DNA reads TGTGCCAGCAGTTTCGGGGACTCCTACGAGCAGTACGTC. It codes for CASSFGDSYEQYV.

This chain connects TRBV5-1 to TRBJ1-4; D possibly corresponds to TRBD1 (5 bases). Germline-derived CDR1 and CDR2 are SGHRS and YFSETQ. V shed 1 base and J shed 8 bases, with 12 bases lying between them. The CDR3 runs to 14 residues. The CDR3 DNA follows: TGCGCCAGCAGCTTGCGGGGGGTTCGAGAAAAACTGTTTTTT. Translated, it gives CASSLRGVREKLFF.

The V gene is TRBV5-5, the J gene TRBJ1-2; D unclear. V was pared by 4 bases and J by 5 bases, with 15 bases between. Germline V gene sequence: CDR1 SGHKS, CDR2 YYEKEE (reference sequence). CDR3 size: 14 residues. The CDR3 region has the DNA TGTGCCAGCAGCCGCACAGAGCTAAATTATGGCTACACCTTC. It yields the protein CASSRTELNYGYTF.

The gene calls are TRBV30 and TRBJ1-1; D is undetermined. Per germline, CDR1 GTSNPN and CDR2 SVGIG (reference sequence). Trimming stripped 0 bases from V and 8 bases from J, with 10 bases between. The CDR3 consists of 12 residues. CDR3 DNA: TGTGCCTGGAGTGTACGGTCTTCCGAAGCTTTCTTT. Its protein product is CAWSVRSSEAFF.

The gene calls are TRBV18 and TRBJ1-2; no definite D call. V lost 3 bases, J lost 8 bases, and 13 bases lay in between. Germline values: CDR1 KGHSH, CDR2 LQKENI. This CDR3 has 13 amino acids. CDR3 bases: TGTGCCAGCTCACCGGAGGGTGTAGAAGGCTACACCTTC. Its protein is CASSPEGVEGYTF.

This rearrangement joins TRBV3-1 (or the pseudogene TRBV3-2) to TRBJ1-2; D possibly corresponds to TRBD1 (5 bases). CDR1 is LGHDT, CDR2 YNNKEL, per germline (reference sequence). This CDR3 spans 16 amino acids. Trimming removed 0 bases at V and 2 bases at J, with 13 bases between. Written as DNA, the CDR3 is TGTGCCAGCAGCCAAGAAGGCCGGGACGCAAACTATGGCTACACCTTC. This codes for CASSQEGRDANYGYTF.

This sequence joins TRBV28 and TRBJ1-3, with D hard to call. Trimming removed 8 bases from V and 1 base from J, with 12 bases in between. The CDR3 is 14 residues long. Germline V gene lookup returns CDR1 MDHEN and CDR2 SYDVKM. The CDR3 loop is CASGPGLSGNTIYF. CDR3 DNA sequence: TGTGCCAGCGGTCCCGGGCTATCTGGAAACACCATATATTTT.

This clone was seen only a few times. The rearrangement links TRBV28 to TRBJ2-3; a possible D gene is TRBD2 (6 bases). Trimming took 4 bases from V and 1 from J, leaving 12 bases between them. The V gene's germline CDR1 is MDHEN and CDR2 SYDVKM. The CDR3 has 15 amino acids. In nucleotides, the CDR3 is TGTGCCAGCAGTTCACCGGGACTCGGCACAGATACGCAGTATTTT. Protein product: CASSSPGLGTDTQYF.

This clone was detected only once. The J gene is TRBJ2-7, the V gene TRBV7-8; D may be TRBD2 (6 bases). Looked up from germline, CDR1 is SGHVS and CDR2 is FQNEAQ. The CDR3 has 13 amino acids. The V end was cut by 5 bases, the J end by 3 bases, with 11 bases between. The CDR3 spells CASSAGLFYEQYV. The CDR3 region has the DNA TGTGCCAGCAGCGCGGGACTCTTCTACGAGCAGTACGTC.

V gene TRBV7-2 combines with J gene TRBJ2-3; D unclear. CDR3 length: 15 residues. Germline V CDR1 and CDR2: SGHTA, FQGNSA. V dropped 2 bases and J dropped 0 bases, with 9 bases sitting between them. This CDR3 reads CASSLSYLSTDTQYF. The CDR3 DNA reads TGTGCCAGCAGCTTATCGTACTTGAGCACAGATACGCAGTATTTT.

This clone has more than one count but fewer than ten. The rearrangement links TRBV6-5 to TRBJ1-2; no clear D gene. V was clipped by 0 bases and J by 4 bases, with 12 bases between them. Germline CDR1 MNHEY, CDR2 SVGAGI. This CDR3 has 15 residues. Written as DNA, the CDR3 is TGTGCCAGCAGTTACTCGTGGACCGGTGGCTATGGCTACACCTTC. Its protein product is CASSYSWTGGYGYTF.

This clone was seen just once. V and J are TRBV7-9 and TRBJ1-3, with 8 bases matching TRBD1. The CDR3 is 15 amino acids. In germline, CDR1 is SEHNR, CDR2 FQNEAQ (reference sequence). The V segment lost 5 bases and the J segment 3 bases; nucleotides outside the gene matches: 6. The CDR3 reads CASSATGEGGNTIYF. The CDR3 nucleotides read TGTGCCAGCAGCGCGACAGGGGAAGGTGGAAACACCATATATTTT.

This clone was detected a few times. The gene calls are TRBV5-6 and TRBJ2-2; D is unclear. V dropped 4 bases and J dropped 6 bases, with 16 bases sitting between them. Germline V CDR1 and CDR2: SGHDT, YYEEEE. The CDR3 spans 15 residues. The CDR3 reads CASSPPRRRAGELFF. CDR3 coding DNA: TGTGCCAGCAGCCCTCCGCGGCGACGGGCCGGGGAGCTGTTTTTT. Together with reference TRBV5-6 and TRBJ2-2, the CDR3 gives the full variable domain: DAGVTQSPTHLIKTRGQQVTLRCSPKSGHDTVSWYQQALGQGPQFIFQYYEEEERQRGNFPDRFSGHQFPNYSSELNVNALLLGDSALYLCASSPPRRRAGELFFGEGSRLTVL.

In this sample, this clone turned up a few times. The chain carries TRBV12-3 or TRBV12-4 and TRBJ2-7; D gene uncertain. Trimming shortened V by 1 base and J by 3 bases, and 7 bases separated the two germline ends. The CDR3 spans 13 residues. The DNA of the CDR3 is TGTGCCAGCAGTTTAGGGCACCACTACGAGCAGTACGTC. Amino acid sequence: CASSLGHHYEQYV.

DNA for the CDR3: TGCGCCAGCAGCTTGGGGGCTAGCGCTGACATTCAGTACTTC. Encoded protein: CASSLGASADIQYF. The chain is built from TRBV5-1 and TRBJ2-4, with a tentative D call TRBD2 (6 bases). The CDR3 totals 14 residues. The germline V and J ends were trimmed by 0 bases and 8 bases, with 12 bases remaining between them. Germline loops: CDR1 SGHRS, CDR2 YFSETQ. The whole variable domain, filled in from reference TRBV5-1 and TRBJ2-4, reads KAGVTQTPRYLIKTRGQQVTLSCSPISGHRSVSWYQQTPGQGLQFLFEYFSETQRNKGNFPGRFSGRQFSNSRSEMNVSTLELGDSALYLCASSLGASADIQYFGAGTRLSVL.

This clone turned up a few times. The V gene is TRBV9, the J gene TRBJ2-3; D is uncertain. This CDR3 spans 14 amino acids. The germline V gene has CDR1 SGDLS and CDR2 YYNGEE. V lost 3 bases and J lost 6, with 14 bases in between. The DNA of the CDR3 is TGTGCCAGCAGCGCTCACCCCGGGCCCGATACGCAGTATTTT. It translates to CASSAHPGPDTQYF.

This chain uses TRBV7-9 with TRBJ2-2; D unclear. Looked up from germline, CDR1 is SEHNR and CDR2 is FQNEAQ (reference sequence). This CDR3 has 13 residues. Deletions cut 1 base from V and 7 bases from J, with 7 bases between. CDR3 DNA sequence: TGTGCCAGCAGCTTAGTGGCGGTCGGGGAGCTGTTTTTT. It encodes CASSLVAVGELFF.

V gene TRBV6-4 combines with J gene TRBJ2-3; D unclear. CDR3 size: 15 residues. V dropped 5 bases and J dropped 2 bases, with 14 bases sitting between them. Germline CDR1 reads MRHNA; CDR2 reads SNTAGT. CDR3 residues: CASSQDFPPTDTQYF. CDR3 coding DNA: TGTGCCAGCAGTCAAGACTTTCCCCCCACAGATACGCAGTATTTT.

V usage is TRBV6-2 or TRBV6-3 and J usage is TRBJ2-2; 7 positions match TRBD1. Germline V gene sequence: CDR1 MNHEY, CDR2 SVGEGT. The CDR3 has 15 residues. J lost 7 bases, V lost 4 bases, and 9 bases had no gene match. Here the CDR3 reads CASSSYTGAYGELFF. The CDR3 DNA sequence: TGTGCCAGCAGTTCATACACAGGGGCCTACGGGGAGCTGTTTTTT.

The rearrangement joins TRBV4-1 to TRBJ1-1; TRBD1 aligns across 7 bases. This CDR3 comprises 17 residues. Per the germline V gene, CDR1 is MGHRA and CDR2 is YSYEKL. The V and J ends lost 4 bases and 3 bases, in that order; junction bases with no gene match: 14. CDR3 nucleotide sequence: TGCGCCAGCAGCCCCCCCATCAAACAGGGGACGGACACTGAAGCTTTCTTT. Translated, it gives CASSPPIKQGTDTEAFF.